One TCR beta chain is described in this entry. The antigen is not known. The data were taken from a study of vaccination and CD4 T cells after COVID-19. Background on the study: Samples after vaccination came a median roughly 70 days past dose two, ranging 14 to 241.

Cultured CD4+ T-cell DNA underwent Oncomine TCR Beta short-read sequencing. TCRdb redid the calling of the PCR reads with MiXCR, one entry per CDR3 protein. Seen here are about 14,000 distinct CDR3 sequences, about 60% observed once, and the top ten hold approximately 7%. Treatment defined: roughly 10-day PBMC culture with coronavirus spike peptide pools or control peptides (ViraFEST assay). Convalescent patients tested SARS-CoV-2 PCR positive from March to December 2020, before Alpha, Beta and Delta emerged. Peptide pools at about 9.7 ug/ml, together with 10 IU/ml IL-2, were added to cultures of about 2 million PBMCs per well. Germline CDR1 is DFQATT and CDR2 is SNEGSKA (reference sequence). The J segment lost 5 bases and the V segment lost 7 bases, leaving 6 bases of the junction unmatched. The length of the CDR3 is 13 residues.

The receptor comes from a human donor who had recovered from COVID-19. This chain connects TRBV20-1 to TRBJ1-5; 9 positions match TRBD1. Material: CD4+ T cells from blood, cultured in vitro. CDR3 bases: TGCAGTGGGGACAGGGTCCCTGATCAGCCCCAGCATTTT. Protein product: CSGDRVPDQPQHF.